The T cell receptor (beta chain) described here comes from a study of cytomegalovirus exposure and HLA in healthy donors. Study-wide results and limits: Reportedly, TCR beta sequences accurately predicted HLA-A and HLA-B alleles in most subjects.

Of note for this clone: Its antigen is not known.

PCR primers comprised 60 Vbeta and 13 Jbeta primers. Measured with immunoSEQ multiplex PCR; TCRdb has only the in-frame clones, and not every one. The sample includes roughly 160,000 clones, roughly three quarters seen only once; the top ten take over 2.5%. The germline V and J ends were trimmed by 3 bases and 2 bases, with 8 bases remaining between them. The CDR3 runs to 14 residues. The germline V gene encodes CDR1 LNHDA and CDR2 SQIVND (reference sequence). The chain uses TRBV19 and TRBJ1-5; the D gene is possibly TRBD1 (5 bases). This clonotype originated in a woman aged 45-59 years in good health and CMV-seropositive. The sequenced sample consisted of PBMCs. This CDR3 reads CASSIQGGNQPQHF. In nucleotides, the CDR3 is TGTGCCAGTAGTATCCAGGGCGGCAATCAGCCCCAGCATTTT.